The T cell receptor beta chain under discussion was sequenced for a study of tumor-infiltrating lymphocytes in glioblastoma multiforme (dated by TCRdb to the late 2010s). For context, the study as a whole: To find out whether intratumoral genomic heterogeneity fosters TIL diversity, the study jointly investigated somatic mutations, TIL diversity and immune response activity. Broader findings and caveats from the paper: T cells were not sorted into functional subsets, and such sorting was noted by the authors as a future improvement. RNA-based TCR sequencing may distort clone frequencies because T cells carry unequal numbers of TCR transcripts. Generalizability was limited because only one glioblastoma patient was included in the TCR and somatic mutation analysis.

Counted from cysteine to phenylalanine, this CDR3 has 15 amino acids. CDR1 and CDR2, looked up from the germline V gene, are MDHEN and SYDVKM. The AllPrep DNA/RNA mini kit was used to purify genomic DNA and total RNA at the same time from each of the approximately ten tumor samples. OD 260/280 ratios above 1.9 and RNA integrity numbers above 6.5 were observed for all RNA. Using a modified ARM-PCR protocol with multiple V-beta primers and a C-beta primer, the team built TCRB libraries from RNA through three nested multiplex PCR rounds. ProtoScript II Reverse Transcriptase and a C-beta primer were used to synthesize TCRB-specific cDNA from about 0.5 ug total RNA. No unique molecular identifiers were described for the TCRB libraries. The third PCR added barcodes and adapters over around 23 cycles with Deep VentR (exo-) polymerase, followed by gel purification of 250-500 bp bands. An Illumina HiSeq 2500 generating 250 bp paired-end reads was used to sequence the TCRB libraries. The paper's data handling went like this. Trimmomatic was used to clean reads, FLASH to merge reads, MiGEC to assign V, D and J segments, and VDJtools to perform the analysis. VDJtools was used to calculate the Shannon-Wiener diversity index, which quantified repertoire diversity. The public reads were run again by TCRdb, first through fastp at Q25 and then through MiXCR, and only productive beta chains were kept. All rows with the same CDR3 protein become a single entry with the most common DNA and genes. TCRdb, not the authors, supplied the V and J calls. Present in this sample are under 15,000 distinct CDR3 sequences, 60% to 65% of which were seen just once. The top ten clones comprise about a third of the sample.

The table lists this clonotype with a few counts. Its antigen target is currently unknown. The DNA is left out, because the CDR3 cannot be placed on it with certainty; the CDR3 is given as TCRdb lists it. The chain links TRBV28 with TRBJ2-2; the table's D gene call, TRBD2, was not cross checked with the DNA. Sequencing used brain tumor tissue. The origin of this receptor is a male donor with glioblastoma. The CDR3 protein sequence reads: CAIVGPGLAGGELFF.